This entry lists 19 T cell receptor beta chains sequenced from one sample in a study of technical replicates of blood from a handful of donors. Some clones are missing from TCRdb's copy, which holds only in-frame ones; the method was immunoSEQ multiplex PCR. The profile shows about 80,000 clones, 75% to 95% of them singletons. Sample: T cells isolated from PBMCs. The receptors were gathered from a human donor in good health.

The count of this clone is one. The chain combines TRBV2 with TRBJ2-7; 11 bases are a match to TRBD2. Germline V gene lookup returns CDR1 SNHLY and CDR2 FYNNEI. CDR3 length equals 16 residues. V was clipped by 5 bases and J by 1 base; unmatched bases: 7. The CDR3 spells CASSSGGTSGSYEQYF. CDR3 bases: TGTGCCAGCAGTTCTGGGGGGACTAGCGGATCCTACGAGCAGTACTTC.

The rearrangement joins TRBV30 to TRBJ2-1; 9 bases agree with TRBD1. V lost 6 bases, J lost 1 base, and 16 bases stayed unmatched. This CDR3 has 18 residues. Germline lookup yields CDR1 GTSNPN and CDR2 SVGIG (reference sequence). The CDR3 bases are TGTGCCTGTAACGCTGGGACAGGGAGGAGAAGGTCCTACAATGAGCAGTTCTTC. This codes for CACNAGTGRRRSYNEQFF.

The V call is TRBV27, the J call TRBJ1-5; 7 bases match TRBD1. The germline gives CDR1 MNHEY, CDR2 SMNVEV (reference sequence). This CDR3 has 14 amino acids. J was trimmed by 4 bases and V by 6 bases; bases with no gene match: 6. The CDR3 nucleotides are TGTGCCAGCAGACGACAGGGTAATAATCAGCCCCAGCATTTT. It translates to CASRRQGNNQPQHF.

The gene calls are TRBV9 and TRBJ1-3; D is unclear. The V end lost 3 bases, the J end lost 3 bases, and 10 bases lay between the germline ends. CDR3 length equals 14 residues. CDR1 SGDLS and CDR2 YYNGEE come from the germline V gene. CDR3 sequence: CASSARGYGNTIYF. As DNA, the CDR3 is TGTGCCAGCAGCGCTCGGGGTTATGGAAACACCATATATTTT.

The chain links TRBV7-2 to TRBJ2-3; 11 positions agree with TRBD2. Germline trimming cut 2 bases from V and 8 bases from J; bases unmatched to any gene: 9. The germline CDR1 and CDR2 sequences are SGHTA and FQGNSA. There are 16 residues in the CDR3. CDR3 amino acids: CASSLWIAGGPLTQYF. The CDR3 DNA follows: TGTGCCAGCAGCTTATGGATAGCGGGAGGGCCGCTTACGCAGTATTTT.

Concerning this clone itself: The junction shows a germline mismatch at one end, possibly a read error. V usage is TRBV7-7 and J usage is TRBJ2-5; D uncertain. The CDR3 has 13 amino acids. CDR1 and CDR2 from the germline V gene are SSHAT and FNYEAQ (reference sequence). The CDR3 DNA is TGTGCTAGCAGCTTCTCTCCCGGGGAGACCCAGTACTTC. As protein: CASSFSPGETQYF.

In nucleotides, the CDR3 is TGTGCCTGGAGGGTACAGGGGGCATCCTACGAGCAGTACTTC. Protein product: CAWRVQGASYEQYF. The gene calls are TRBV30 and TRBJ2-7; 9 nucleotides agree with TRBD1. The CDR3 consists of 14 residues. V shed 3 bases, J shed 1 base, and the junction held 4 bases outside the gene matches. Germline-derived CDR1 and CDR2 are GTSNPN and SVGIG (reference sequence).

This clone turned up a few times. The J gene is TRBJ2-1, the V gene TRBV9; 13 bases agree with TRBD2. With 4 bases clipped from V and 7 bases from J, the junction kept 5 bases outside the gene matches. This CDR3 is built from 15 residues. In germline, CDR1 is SGDLS, CDR2 YYNGEE. The CDR3 loop is CASSLLAGGPNEQFF. In DNA form, the CDR3 reads TGTGCCAGCAGCCTACTAGCGGGAGGGCCTAATGAGCAGTTCTTC. The complete variable domain, with remaining parts taken from reference TRBV9 and TRBJ2-1, reads DSGVTQTPKHLITATGQRVTLRCSPRSGDLSVYWYQQSLDQGLQFLIQYYNGEERAKGNILERFSAQQFPDLHSELNLSSLELGDSALYFCASSLLAGGPNEQFFGPGTRLTVL.

The CDR3 here is CASSLVSTLTNTEAFF. The CDR3 bases are TGTGCCAGCAGCTTGGTTTCTACGCTTACGAACACTGAAGCTTTCTTT. The chain carries TRBV5-6 and TRBJ1-1; unclear D gene. Germline V CDR1 and CDR2: SGHDT, YYEEEE. The CDR3 spans 16 residues. Trimming pared 0 bases from V and 1 base from J, leaving 13 bases between.

The chain links TRBV5-1 to TRBJ1-1; 7 bases are a match to TRBD1. CDR1 SGHRS and CDR2 YFSETQ come from the germline V gene. The CDR3 is made up of 17 amino acids. V gave up 1 base and J gave up 0 bases; unmatched junction bases: 9. As DNA, the CDR3 is TGCGCCAGCAGCTTGCAGGGGGGACAGCTGCTGAACACTGAAGCTTTCTTT. Amino acid sequence: CASSLQGGQLLNTEAFF.

This chain uses TRBV14 with TRBJ2-7, with 7 bases fitting TRBD1. The CDR3 runs to 15 residues. Germline CDR1 is SGHDN and CDR2 is FVKESK. J gave up 2 bases and V 1 base, and 5 bases lay outside the gene matches. DNA of the CDR3: TGTGCCAGCAGCCAAGCCTGGACAGGCGCCTACGAGCAGTACTTC. Translation: CASSQAWTGAYEQYF.

The DNA for the CDR3 is TGTGCCAGCAGCGAGAACAGGGATACTGAAGCTTTCTTT. Translating it yields CASSENRDTEAFF. The rearrangement links TRBV11-3 to TRBJ1-1; D may be TRBD1 (6 bases). The CDR3 runs to 13 residues. The V end was cut by 5 bases, the J end by 5 bases, with 12 bases between. Germline lookup yields CDR1 SGHNT and CDR2 YENEEA.

The J gene is TRBJ2-2, the V gene TRBV19; the D is unclear. The germline V and J ends were trimmed by 10 bases and 3 bases, with 15 bases remaining between them. The CDR3 spans 14 residues. The germline CDR1 and CDR2 sequences are LNHDA and SQIVND (reference sequence). CDR3: CATPNDMYTGELFF. CDR3 nucleotide sequence: TGTGCCACCCCCAATGACATGTACACCGGGGAGCTGTTTTTT. The complete variable domain, with remaining parts taken from reference TRBV19 and TRBJ2-2, reads DGGITQSPKYLFRKEGQNVTLSCEQNLNHDAMYWYRQDPGQGLRLIYYSQIVNDFQKGDIAEGYSVSREKKESFPLTVTSAQKNPTAFYLCATPNDMYTGELFFGEGSRLTVL.

The rearrangement links TRBV7-3 to TRBJ1-1; D not certain. The germline V gene has CDR1 SGHTA and CDR2 FQGTGA. This CDR3 spans 13 amino acids. The V and J ends lost 4 bases and 4 bases respectively, with 10 bases between them. The CDR3 bases are TGTGCCAGCAGCTCGGACTGGCTCACTGAAGCTTTCTTT. Protein product: CASSSDWLTEAFF.

The gene calls are TRBV10-3 and TRBJ1-2, with D maybe TRBD1 (6 bases). The CDR3 spans 17 residues. Trimming left V 0 bases short and J 2 bases short, with 16 bases between. The germline V gene encodes CDR1 ENHRY and CDR2 SYGVKD. This chain's CDR3 is CAISESGGPDSNYGYTF. CDR3 DNA sequence: TGTGCCATCAGTGAGTCAGGAGGTCCGGACAGCAACTATGGCTACACCTTC.

The chain links TRBV7-9 to TRBJ2-7; D remains ambiguous. The CDR3 is 13 amino acids. Per germline, CDR1 SEHNR and CDR2 FQNEAQ (reference sequence). Trimming removed 2 bases from V and 2 bases from J, with 7 bases in between. CDR3 nucleotide sequence: TGTGCCAGCAGCTTATTATATCCCTACGAGCAGTACTTC. Translated, it gives CASSLLYPYEQYF. The entire variable domain, with the rest obtained from reference TRBV7-9 and TRBJ2-7, is as follows: DTGVSQNPRHKITKRGQNVTFRCDPISEHNRLYWYRQTLGQGPEFLTYFQNEAQLEKSRLLSDRFSAERPKGSFSTLEIQRTEQGDSAMYLCASSLLYPYEQYFGPGTRLTVT.

This sequence joins TRBV4-1 and TRBJ2-7; 8 bases fit TRBD1. V lost 4 bases, J lost 3 bases, and 8 bases stayed unmatched. CDR1 MGHRA and CDR2 YSYEKL come from the germline V gene. This CDR3 has 15 residues. The CDR3 is CASSPGGLQFYEQYF. CDR3 coding DNA: TGCGCCAGCAGCCCAGGGGGCTTACAGTTCTACGAGCAGTACTTC.

This clone was observed once. V is TRBV11-3 and J is TRBJ2-2; a weak D match, TRBD1 (7 bases). Between the trimmed V and J ends, which lost 4 bases and 3 bases, there was a span of 12 bases. Germline CDR1 and CDR2: SGHNT and YENEEA. CDR3 size: 15 residues. The CDR3 DNA sequence: TGTGCCAGCAGCTCCAGGGGGGCGGACACCGGGGAGCTGTTTTTT. Translation: CASSSRGADTGELFF.

The J gene is TRBJ2-7, the V gene TRBV2, with D perhaps matching TRBD2 (5 bases). Germline V gives CDR1 SNHLY, CDR2 FYNNEI. V gave up 4 bases and J gave up 6 bases, with 10 bases separating them. This CDR3 is 12 amino acids long. CDR3 in DNA: TGTGCCAGCAGTGTCGGGGAAACCGAGCAGTACTTC. The encoded protein is CASSVGETEQYF.